This T cell receptor beta chain came from a study of T-cell reconstitution after alpha-beta-depleted transplantation in children. Preparing the TCRbeta library involved the use of unique molecular identifiers. TCRdb redid the calling of the PCR reads with MiXCR, one entry per CDR3 protein. Of 420,000 or so distinct CDR3 sequences in the sample, roughly a tenth are singletons; the top ten hold 4.5% to 6.5%. The CDR3 runs to 13 residues. Germline CDR1 and CDR2: SGHNT and YYREEE (reference sequence). Germline trimming cut 4 bases from V and 5 bases from J; bases unmatched to any gene: 6. Material: PBMCs from the stem cell graft donor, obtained from the stem cell graft. This sequence joins TRBV5-4 and TRBJ2-7, with 7 nucleotides matching TRBD2. This receptor was taken from a human donor who donated a stem cell graft to a child with acute myeloid leukemia. CDR3 nucleotides: TGTGCCAGCAGCCTCCTGGGAGGGGACGAGCAGTACTTC. Protein: CASSLLGGDEQYF. The full variable domain, its missing parts supplied by reference TRBV5-4 and TRBJ2-7, is ETGVTQSPTHLIKTRGQQVTLRCSSQSGHNTVSWYQQALGQGPQFIFQYYREEENGRGNFPPRFSGLQFPNYSSELNVNALELDDSALYLCASSLLGGDEQYFGPGTRLTVT.